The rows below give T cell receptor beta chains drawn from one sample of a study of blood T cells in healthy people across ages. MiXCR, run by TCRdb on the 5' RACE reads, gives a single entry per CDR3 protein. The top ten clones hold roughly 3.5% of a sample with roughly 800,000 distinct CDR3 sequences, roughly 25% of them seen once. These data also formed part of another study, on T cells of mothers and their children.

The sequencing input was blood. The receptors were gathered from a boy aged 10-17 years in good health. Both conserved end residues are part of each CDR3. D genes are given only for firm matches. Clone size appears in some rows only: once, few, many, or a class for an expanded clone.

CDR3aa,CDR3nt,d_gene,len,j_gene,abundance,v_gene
CASRHGTSGGDGEQFF,TGTGCCAGCAGACATGGGACTAGCGGAGGTGATGGTGAGCAGTTCTTC,TRBD2,16,TRBJ2-1,few,TRBV7-3
CASSVVGQHSYNEQFF,TGTGCCAGCAGCGTAGTGGGACAGCACTCCTACAATGAGCAGTTCTTC,TRBD1,16,TRBJ2-1,few,TRBV9
CSAEDTGELFF,TGCAGCGCCGAGGACACCGGGGAGCTGTTTTTT,.,11,TRBJ2-2,few,TRBV29-1
CASSLGGLIGRGSYGYTF,TGTGCCAGCAGTTTAGGGGGCCTTATAGGGAGAGGGTCCTATGGCTACACCTTC,.,18,TRBJ1-2,.,TRBV12-3/TRBV12-4
CSVVQGTEAFF,TGCAGCGTTGTACAAGGCACTGAAGCTTTCTTT,.,11,TRBJ1-1,.,TRBV29-1
CATSPHPGPRTGEQFF,TGTGCCACCAGCCCTCACCCGGGACCCCGGACAGGAGAGCAGTTCTTC,TRBD1,16,TRBJ2-1,few,TRBV15
CASFPGWALGTEAFF,TGTGCCAGCTTCCCTGGTTGGGCTTTGGGAACTGAAGCTTTCTTT,.,15,TRBJ1-1,.,TRBV12-3/TRBV12-4
CASSLVTGKTEKLFF,TGTGCCAGCAGCTTAGTGACAGGGAAAACGGAAAAACTGTTTTTT,TRBD1,15,TRBJ1-4,.,TRBV7-9
CASSDIAGLYNEQFF,TGTGCCAGCAGCGATATAGCGGGACTGTACAATGAGCAGTTCTTC,TRBD2,15,TRBJ2-1,.,TRBV9
CASSQGGGLYRSVSYEQYF,TGCGCCAGCAGCCAAGGGGGGGGCCTTTACAGGTCGGTTTCCTACGAGCAGTACTTC,.,19,TRBJ2-7,few,TRBV4-3
CSAPQLAGGETQYF,TGCAGTGCTCCGCAACTAGCGGGAGGAGAGACCCAGTACTTC,TRBD2,14,TRBJ2-5,.,TRBV20-1
CASSPWNQGCTDTQYF,TGTGCCAGCAGCCCATGGAACCAGGGGTGCACAGATACGCAGTATTTT,.,16,TRBJ2-3,.,TRBV6-5
CASSLEGPRGHGQFF,TGTGCCAGCAGCTTAGAGGGCCCCCGGGGCCACGGGCAGTTCTTC,.,15,TRBJ2-1,.,TRBV7-2
CASSPGTSSTDTQYF,TGTGCCAGTAGCCCCGGGACTAGCAGCACAGATACGCAGTATTTT,TRBD2,15,TRBJ2-3,few,TRBV3-1
CASSQGVSGTGNEKLFF,TGCGCCAGCAGTCAAGGAGTTTCAGGGACAGGCAATGAAAAACTGTTTTTT,TRBD1,17,TRBJ1-4,few,TRBV4-3
CASSLWGAAYTGELFF,TGTGCCAGCAGCTTGTGGGGGGCGGCGTACACCGGGGAGCTGTTTTTT,.,16,TRBJ2-2,.,TRBV5-6
CSVLTSGRTDTQYF,TGCAGCGTTCTCACTAGTGGACGGACAGATACGCAGTATTTT,.,14,TRBJ2-3,.,TRBV29-1
CASSPMSSGGYLSYEQYF,TGTGCCAGCAGCCCGATGTCTAGCGGGGGATATCTTTCCTACGAGCAGTACTTC,TRBD2,18,TRBJ2-7,few,TRBV28
CASSLDSYNQPQHF,TGTGCCAGTAGTCTGGACAGCTACAATCAGCCCCAGCATTTT,.,14,TRBJ1-5,.,TRBV19